The 10 T cell receptor beta chains below all came from one sample that was sequenced in a study of Graves' ophthalmopathy and Graves' hyperthyroidism. Using RNA transcripts, the TCR beta CDR3 regions were amplified. The first round was an RT-PCR with HTBI primers, and the second round was a multiplex PCR. In TCRdb, the multiplex PCR reads were re-called with MiXCR into one record per CDR3 protein. The profile shows approximately 460,000 distinct CDR3 sequences, approximately 15% of them singletons. The sample comprised blood. The receptors here all came from a woman in her twenties or thirties with Graves' ophthalmopathy.

This clonotype was recorded many times. V and J are TRBV5-1 and TRBJ1-1, with 7 bases fitting TRBD1. V shed 4 bases, J shed 0 bases, and the junction held 6 bases outside the gene matches. From germline, CDR1 is SGHRS and CDR2 YFSETQ. The CDR3 is 15 amino acids. Here the CDR3 reads CASSHRGQMNTEAFF. The CDR3 coding sequence is TGCGCCAGCAGCCATAGGGGGCAGATGAACACTGAAGCTTTCTTT.

This chain links TRBV27 with TRBJ2-7; tentatively, D is TRBD2 (5 bases). This CDR3 spans 13 amino acids. Germline CDR1 reads MNHEY; CDR2 reads SMNVEV (reference sequence). Trimming took 5 bases from V and 7 from J, leaving 15 bases between them. The CDR3 nucleotides are TGTGCCAGCAGTCCCCCACTAGGAGAAGAGCAGTACTTC. This gives the protein CASSPPLGEEQYF.

The V and J genes are TRBV7-8 and TRBJ2-7; D is possibly TRBD2 (6 bases). CDR3 length: 12 amino acids. Germline CDR1 and CDR2: SGHVS and FQNEAQ. Trimming stripped 6 bases from V and 6 bases from J, with 12 bases between. In DNA, the CDR3 is TGTGCCAGCAGTTCGAGGACTATCGAGCAGTACTTC. Protein: CASSSRTIEQYF.

The sample holds many counts of this clonotype. The genes are TRBV19 and TRBJ2-7; 9 positions match TRBD1. This CDR3 has 14 residues. The V and J ends lost 7 bases and 7 bases, in that order; junction bases with no gene match: 11. CDR1 and CDR2 (germline): LNHDA, SQIVND (reference sequence). Written as DNA, the CDR3 is TGTGCCAGTACCGCCCTACAGGGGGCCGGGGAGCAGTACTTC. Translation gives CASTALQGAGEQYF.

The genes are TRBV2 and TRBJ2-2, with a tentative D call TRBD2 (6 bases). V shed 3 bases and J shed 1 base, with 9 bases lying between them. This CDR3 spans 15 amino acids. Germline CDR1 and CDR2: SNHLY and FYNNEI. CDR3 in amino acids: CASSEVSGNTGELFF. CDR3 nucleotide sequence: TGTGCCAGCAGTGAGGTTAGCGGGAACACCGGGGAGCTGTTTTTT. The whole variable domain, remainder taken from reference TRBV2 and TRBJ2-2, is EPEVTQTPSHQVTQMGQEVILRCVPISNHLYFYWYRQILGQKVEFLVSFYNNEISEKSEIFDDQFSVERPDGSNFTLKIRSTKLEDSAMYFCASSEVSGNTGELFFGEGSRLTVL.

This clonotype was counted ten times or more. The chain has TRBV6-1 and TRBJ1-2; D not resolved. From germline, CDR1 is MNHNS and CDR2 SASEGT. The CDR3 totals 15 residues. V lost 0 bases and J 5 bases, leaving 13 bases between the germline ends. CDR3 loop: CASSEALPEIYGYTF. The CDR3 nucleotides read TGTGCCAGCAGTGAAGCCTTACCAGAGATTTATGGCTACACCTTC.

This clonotype occurred many times. The gene calls are TRBV28 and TRBJ2-7; D may be TRBD2 (5 bases). CDR1 is MDHEN and CDR2 is SYDVKM in the germline V gene. There are 17 residues in the CDR3. Trimming took off 6 bases at V and 3 bases at J, with 24 bases between the two ends. The CDR3 sequence: CASSRGIRTLEDYEQYF. The CDR3 DNA sequence: TGTGCCAGCAGCAGAGGGATACGAACACTGGAGGACTACGAGCAGTACTTC.

The chain uses TRBV6-1 and TRBJ1-5; TRBD1 matches at 9 bases. CDR3 length equals 16 residues. From germline, CDR1 is MNHNS and CDR2 SASEGT. J was trimmed by 5 bases and V by 7 bases; bases with no gene match: 12. CDR3: CASNHRDRAFYQPQHF. DNA of the CDR3: TGTGCCAGCAACCACCGGGACAGGGCTTTCTATCAGCCCCAGCATTTT.

The V and J genes are TRBV12-5 and TRBJ1-2; D is undetermined. CDR1 and CDR2 from the germline V gene are LGHNT and FRNRAP. Trimming cost V 5 bases and J 4 bases, with 14 bases left between them. The CDR3 totals 14 residues. The CDR3, as DNA: TGTGCTAGTGGTCCTACCTCACAAATCTATGGCTACACCTTC. Its translation: CASGPTSQIYGYTF.

This clonotype came up many times. The chain joins TRBV27 to TRBJ2-2; D remains ambiguous. Germline V gene lookup returns CDR1 MNHEY and CDR2 SMNVEV (reference sequence). Trimming cost V 3 bases and J 7 bases, with 9 bases left between them. This CDR3 region has 13 residues. The CDR3 DNA reads TGTGCCAGCAGTTTCTCGGTTTTCGGGGAGCTGTTTTTT. It translates to CASSFSVFGELFF.